This T cell receptor (beta chain) is drawn from a study of blood T cell repertoires in COVID-19. Study summary: The study drew acute and convalescent COVID-19 samples from the United States, Italy and Spain.

Germline values: CDR1 PRHDT, CDR2 FYEKMQ (reference sequence). The CDR3 extends over 15 amino acids. V dropped 1 base and J dropped 2 bases, with 11 bases sitting between them. As handled by the study authors: The authors estimated nucleated cell counts from reference gene primer amplification. The table came from immunoSEQ multiplex PCR; TCRdb's copy has only in-frame clones and leaves some out. V and J calls plus clone size are reproduced from that table; the DNA served to infer D and trimming. The data hold around 260,000 clones, with approximately 90% observed a single time. Material for sequencing was peripheral blood. The TCR originated in a man aged 60 to 69 who had recovered from COVID-19. V usage is TRBV13 and J usage is TRBJ1-1; D possibly corresponds to TRBD1 (6 bases). CDR3 coding DNA: TGTGCCAGCAGCTTAGAGGGACACCTAAACACTGAAGCTTTCTTT. This gives the protein CASSLEGHLNTEAFF.